This T cell receptor beta chain originates from a study of T cell repertoires in cytomegalovirus infection. Notes on the study in general: HLA-C-restricted CMV-specific TCR beta clonotypes prevailed in the ex vivo response.

One entry per CDR3 protein results from TCRdb running MiXCR on the reads. The repertoire holds approximately 630,000 distinct CDR3 sequences, roughly 26% seen once, with 7% to 9% in the top ten. J gave up 0 bases and V 5 bases, and 7 bases lay outside the gene matches. Germline values: CDR1 DFQATT, CDR2 SNEGSKA (reference sequence). CDR3 size: 15 residues. For this clonotype: Its specificity is unknown.

The chain has TRBV20-1 and TRBJ1-1; 9 nucleotides match TRBD1. The receptor comes from a human donor in good health (CMV status not recorded). Some clones in this sample may be carry-over from other donors' samples. The material sequenced was CD8+ T cells from PBMCs. As DNA, the CDR3 is TGCAGTGCTCGGGACAGGGAGGGGGTGAACACTGAAGCTTTCTTT. It codes for CSARDREGVNTEAFF.